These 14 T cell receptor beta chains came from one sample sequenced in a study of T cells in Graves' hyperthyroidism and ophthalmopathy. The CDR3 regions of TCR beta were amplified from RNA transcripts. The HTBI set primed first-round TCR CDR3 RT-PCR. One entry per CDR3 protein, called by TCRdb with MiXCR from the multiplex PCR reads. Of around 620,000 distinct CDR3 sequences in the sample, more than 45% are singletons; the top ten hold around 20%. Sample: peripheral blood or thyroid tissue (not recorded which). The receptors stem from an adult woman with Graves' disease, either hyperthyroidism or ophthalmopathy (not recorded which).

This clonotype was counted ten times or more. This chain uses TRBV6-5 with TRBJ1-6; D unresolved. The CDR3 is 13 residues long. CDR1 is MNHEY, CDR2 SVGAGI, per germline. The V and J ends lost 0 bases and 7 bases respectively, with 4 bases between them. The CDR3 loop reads CASSYSKNSPLHF. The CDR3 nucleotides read TGTGCCAGCAGTTACTCGAAAAATTCACCCCTCCACTTT.

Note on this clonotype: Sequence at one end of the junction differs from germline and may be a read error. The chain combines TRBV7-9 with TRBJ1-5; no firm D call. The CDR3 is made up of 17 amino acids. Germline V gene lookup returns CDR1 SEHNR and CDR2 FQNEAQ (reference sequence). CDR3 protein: CASSLYRAGYSNRPQHF. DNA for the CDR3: TGCGCCAGCAGCTTGTATCGGGCAGGATATAGCAATCGGCCCCAGCATTTT.

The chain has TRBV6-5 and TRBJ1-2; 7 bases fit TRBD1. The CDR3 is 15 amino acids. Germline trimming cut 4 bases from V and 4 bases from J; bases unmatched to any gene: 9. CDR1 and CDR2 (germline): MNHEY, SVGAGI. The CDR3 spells CASSWTGTVPYGYTF. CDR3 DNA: TGTGCCAGCAGTTGGACCGGGACAGTTCCCTATGGCTACACCTTC.

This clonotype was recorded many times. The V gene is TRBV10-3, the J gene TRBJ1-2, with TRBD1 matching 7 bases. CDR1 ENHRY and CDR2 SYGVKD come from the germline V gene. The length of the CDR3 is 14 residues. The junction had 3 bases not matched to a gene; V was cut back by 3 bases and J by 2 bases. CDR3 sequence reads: CAISDATGNYGYTF. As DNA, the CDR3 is TGTGCCATCAGTGACGCGACAGGGAACTATGGCTACACCTTC.

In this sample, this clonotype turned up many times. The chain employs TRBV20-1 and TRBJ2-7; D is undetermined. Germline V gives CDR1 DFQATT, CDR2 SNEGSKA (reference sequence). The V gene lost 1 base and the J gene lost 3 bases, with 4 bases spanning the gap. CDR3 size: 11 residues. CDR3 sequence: CSARGGYEQYF. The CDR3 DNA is TGCAGTGCTAGAGGGGGCTACGAGCAGTACTTC.

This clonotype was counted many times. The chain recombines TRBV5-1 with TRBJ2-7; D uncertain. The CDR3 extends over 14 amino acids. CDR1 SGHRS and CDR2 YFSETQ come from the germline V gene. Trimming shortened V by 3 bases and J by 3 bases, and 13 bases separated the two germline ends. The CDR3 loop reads CASSSLEGSYEQYF. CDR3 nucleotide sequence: TGCGCCAGCAGCTCGTTAGAAGGAAGCTACGAGCAGTACTTC.

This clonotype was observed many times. The CDR3 region is CASSMRGAGNTEAFF. For the CDR3, the DNA is TGTGCCAGCAGCATGCGCGGGGCAGGGAACACTGAAGCTTTCTTT. This chain uses TRBV7-9 with TRBJ1-1; perhaps TRBD1 as D (5 bases). The CDR3 consists of 15 residues. Germline values: CDR1 SEHNR, CDR2 FQNEAQ (reference sequence). Trimming shortened V by 5 bases and J by 1 base, and 14 bases separated the two germline ends.

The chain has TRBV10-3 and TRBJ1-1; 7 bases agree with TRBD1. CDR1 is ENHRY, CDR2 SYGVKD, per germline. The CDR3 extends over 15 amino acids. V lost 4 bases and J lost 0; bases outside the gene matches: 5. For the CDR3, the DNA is TGTGCCATCAGTGTCCGACAGGGTATGAACACTGAAGCTTTCTTT. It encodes CAISVRQGMNTEAFF.

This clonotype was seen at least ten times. CDR3 nucleotide sequence: TGTGCCAGCAGGTACGGTCGGGAAGCTTTCTTT. Translating it yields CASRYGREAFF. The gene calls are TRBV12-3 or TRBV12-4 and TRBJ1-1, with unresolved D. This CDR3 spans 11 amino acids. V gave up 6 bases and J gave up 8 bases, with 10 bases separating them.

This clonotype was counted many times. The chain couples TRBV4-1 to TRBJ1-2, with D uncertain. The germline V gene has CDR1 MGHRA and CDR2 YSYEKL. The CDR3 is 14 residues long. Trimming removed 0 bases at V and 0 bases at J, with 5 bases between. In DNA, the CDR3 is TGCGCCAGCAGCCAAGATCCGGCTAACTATGGCTACACCTTC. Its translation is CASSQDPANYGYTF.

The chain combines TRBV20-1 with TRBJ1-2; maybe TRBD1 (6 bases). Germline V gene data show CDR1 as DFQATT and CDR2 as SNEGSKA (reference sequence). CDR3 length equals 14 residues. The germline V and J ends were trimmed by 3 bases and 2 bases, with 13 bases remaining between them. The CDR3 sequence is CSARVLGGNYGYTF. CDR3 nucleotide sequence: TGCAGTGCTAGGGTCCTAGGGGGGAACTATGGCTACACCTTC.

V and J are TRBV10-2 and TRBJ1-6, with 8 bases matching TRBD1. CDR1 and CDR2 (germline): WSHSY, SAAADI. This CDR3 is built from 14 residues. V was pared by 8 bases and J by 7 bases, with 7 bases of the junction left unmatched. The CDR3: CASLTGDGNSPLHF. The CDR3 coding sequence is TGCGCCAGCTTGACAGGGGATGGGAATTCACCCCTCCACTTT.

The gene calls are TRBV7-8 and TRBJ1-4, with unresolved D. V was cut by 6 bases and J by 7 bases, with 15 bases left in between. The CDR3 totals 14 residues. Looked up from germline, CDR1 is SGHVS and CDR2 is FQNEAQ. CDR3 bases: TGTGCCAGCAGAAGCATGGGCCGGCGTGAAAAACTGTTTTTT. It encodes CASRSMGRREKLFF. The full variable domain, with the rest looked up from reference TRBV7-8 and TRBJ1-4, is GAGVSQSPRYKVAKRGQDVALRCDPISGHVSLFWYQQALGQGPEFLTYFQNEAQLDKSGLPSDRFFAERPEGSVSTLKIQRTQQEDSAVYLCASRSMGRREKLFFGSGTQLSVL.

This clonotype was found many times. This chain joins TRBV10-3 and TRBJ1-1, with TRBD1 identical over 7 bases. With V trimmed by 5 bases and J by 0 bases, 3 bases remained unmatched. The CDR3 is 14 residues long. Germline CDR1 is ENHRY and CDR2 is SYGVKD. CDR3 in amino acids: CAISQGQMNTEAFF. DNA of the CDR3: TGTGCCATCAGTCAGGGACAGATGAACACTGAAGCTTTCTTT.